This T cell receptor (beta chain) was profiled in a study of T cell changes during pregnancy in multiple sclerosis. Deletions cut 7 bases from V and 3 bases from J, with 12 bases between. Looked up from germline, CDR1 is LNHDA and CDR2 is SQIVND (reference sequence). The CDR3 is 13 amino acids. Using immunoSEQ multiplex PCR, the repertoire was profiled, and TCRdb retains in-frame clones only, with some absent. The top ten hold around 5.6% of the sample, which has 40,000 to 45,000 clones, around nine tenths seen once. A few counts support this clone. The specimen was CD8+ T cells from peripheral blood mononuclear cells, collected after pregnancy. The sequence was obtained from a female donor in good health, enrolled as a control in a pregnancy study. The chain employs TRBV19 and TRBJ1-1; D ambiguous. CDR3 bases: TGTGCCAGTAACCTGGGGAGGCACACTGAAGCTTTCTTT. Translating it yields CASNLGRHTEAFF.